The 14 T cell receptor beta chains given below trace back to one sample, sequenced in a study of PD-1 blockade in classical Hodgkin lymphoma. Sequenced by immunoSEQ multiplex PCR; TCRdb stores in-frame clones only, minus some. The sample gives 20,000 to 30,000 clones, roughly 80% of which show up once; roughly 8% is in the top ten. All patients relapsed after autologous stem cell transplantation, and brentuximab vedotin exposure varied. Here the sequenced sample was peripheral blood mononuclear cells (PBMCs), taken before the second cycle of nivolumab. Every receptor here comes from a human donor with classical Hodgkin lymphoma.

This clone is labeled as medium-sized. V is TRBV9 and J is TRBJ2-7; D possibly corresponds to TRBD2 (5 bases). Germline V gene sequence: CDR1 SGDLS, CDR2 YYNGEE. The ends were cut back, 3 bases at V and 0 bases at J, with 10 bases in the middle. The CDR3 is made up of 14 amino acids. CDR3 bases: TGTGCCAGCAGCGCGGTGGGGAGCTCCTACGAGCAGTACTTC. Its protein product is CASSAVGSSYEQYF.

This clone was detected a few times. This chain connects TRBV28 to TRBJ1-2, with unresolved D. V was clipped by 5 bases and J by 7 bases, with 8 bases between them. The CDR3 contains 11 residues. The germline V gene has CDR1 MDHEN and CDR2 SYDVKM. CDR3 DNA sequence: TGTGCCAGCAGTCCGAATCGTGGCTACACCTTC. It translates to CASSPNRGYTF.

The V gene is TRBV19, the J gene TRBJ2-1; D is perhaps TRBD1 (5 bases). Per germline, CDR1 LNHDA and CDR2 SQIVND (reference sequence). Trimming left V 7 bases short and J 3 bases short, with 13 bases between. There are 14 residues in the CDR3. The CDR3 is CASKWGQDYNEQFF. The CDR3 bases are TGTGCCAGTAAATGGGGCCAGGACTACAATGAGCAGTTCTTC.

The rearrangement links TRBV15 to TRBJ1-1, with D possibly being TRBD1 (5 bases). Trimming shortened V by 3 bases and J by 4 bases, and 9 bases separated the two germline ends. The CDR3 loop spans 13 amino acids. Germline V gene sequence: CDR1 LNHNV, CDR2 YYDKDF (reference sequence). The CDR3 DNA follows: TGTGCCACCAGCAGGACGGGGGGCACTGAAGCTTTCTTT. It specifies CATSRTGGTEAFF.

V is TRBV4-1 and J is TRBJ2-2, with 7 bases matching TRBD1. Germline V lookup: CDR1 MGHRA, CDR2 YSYEKL. Trimming at V came to 3 bases and at J to 3 bases, leaving 4 bases not matched to a gene. There are 15 residues in the CDR3. DNA for the CDR3: TGCGCCAGCAGCCAGATAGACAGGGACACCGGGGAGCTGTTTTTT. Translation gives CASSQIDRDTGELFF.

This chain connects TRBV4-1 to TRBJ2-2; D call uncertain. CDR1 and CDR2 from the germline V gene are MGHRA and YSYEKL. V was pared by 8 bases and J by 6 bases, with 7 bases between. This CDR3 contains 11 residues. The CDR3 loop reads CASRGPGELFF. The CDR3 coding sequence is TGCGCCAGCCGTGGCCCCGGGGAGCTGTTTTTT.

The chain links TRBV28 to TRBJ2-7; maybe TRBD2 (5 bases). Germline assignment: CDR1 MDHEN and CDR2 SYDVKM. This CDR3 has 12 residues. In DNA form, the CDR3 reads TGTGCGGCCGGCGGGCCTTCCTACGAGCAGTACTTC. Translation gives CAAGGPSYEQYF. The entire variable domain, with the rest obtained from reference TRBV28 and TRBJ2-7, is as follows: DVKVTQSSRYLVKRTGEKVFLECVQDMDHENMFWYRQDPGLGLRLIYFSYDVKMKEKGDIPEGYSVSREKKERFSLILESASTNQTSMYLCAAGGPSYEQYFGPGTRLTVT.

This chain links TRBV5-1 with TRBJ1-1; 8 bases are a match to TRBD1. CDR1 SGHRS and CDR2 YFSETQ come from the germline V gene. The CDR3 spans 15 residues. The V segment lost 4 bases and the J segment 5 bases; nucleotides outside the gene matches: 10. The CDR3 spells CASSLRTGTKTEAFF. CDR3 bases: TGCGCCAGCAGCCTACGGACAGGGACGAAGACTGAAGCTTTCTTT.

The chain joins TRBV16 to TRBJ1-2, with no clear D. Germline V gene data show CDR1 as KGHSY and CDR2 as FQNENV. V shed 0 bases and J shed 3 bases, with 8 bases lying between them. CDR3 length: 14 amino acids. The CDR3 DNA reads as TGTGCCAGCAGCCAATCATACACTCACTATGGCTACACCTTC. Translated, it gives CASSQSYTHYGYTF.

This chain connects TRBV2 to TRBJ2-7; D ambiguous. V gave up 8 bases and J gave up 9 bases, with 14 bases separating them. CDR1 is SNHLY and CDR2 is FYNNEI in the germline V gene. The CDR3 length is 11 residues. The chain's CDR3 is CASAEGLRQYF. For the CDR3, the DNA is TGTGCCAGCGCCGAAGGGCTGAGGCAGTACTTC. Combining the CDR3 with reference TRBV2 and TRBJ2-7 gives the whole variable domain EPEVTQTPSHQVTQMGQEVILRCVPISNHLYFYWYRQILGQKVEFLVSFYNNEISEKSEIFDDQFSVERPDGSNFTLKIRSTKLEDSAMYFCASAEGLRQYFGPGTRLTVT.

This clone was seen just once. The CDR3 reads CASSPTGGIGTGELFF. The CDR3 bases are TGTGCCAGCAGCCCGACTGGGGGCATAGGCACCGGGGAGCTGTTTTTT. J is TRBJ2-2 and V is TRBV7-8, with D possibly TRBD1 on 6 matching bases. Deletions cut 5 bases from V and 4 bases from J, with 17 bases between. Germline CDR1 reads SGHVS; CDR2 reads FQNEAQ. The CDR3 is 16 residues long. The whole variable domain, remainder taken from reference TRBV7-8 and TRBJ2-2, is GAGVSQSPRYKVAKRGQDVALRCDPISGHVSLFWYQQALGQGPEFLTYFQNEAQLDKSGLPSDRFFAERPEGSVSTLKIQRTQQEDSAVYLCASSPTGGIGTGELFFGEGSRLTVL.

The chain employs TRBV14 and TRBJ2-7, with D unclear. The V end was cut by 1 base, the J end by 4 bases, with 8 bases between. This CDR3 spans 13 amino acids. From germline, CDR1 is SGHDN and CDR2 FVKESK. CDR3 residues: CASSQAGSYEQYF. CDR3 in DNA: TGTGCCAGCAGCCAAGCAGGTTCTTACGAGCAGTACTTC.

This chain uses TRBV21-1 with TRBJ1-4; TRBD1 is the table's D call and was not checked against the DNA. TRBV21-1 is recorded as a pseudogene. This CDR3 is built from 14 residues. In nucleotides, the CDR3 is TGTGCCAGCAGCAGGAAACAGGCTAATGAAAAACTGTTTTTT. Residues: CASSRKQANEKLFF.

This clone has just a few counts. The V and J genes are TRBV15 and TRBJ2-1; 7 positions agree with TRBD2. This CDR3 is 15 amino acids long. The V gene end was trimmed by 3 bases and the J gene end by 4 bases; junction bases not matched to a gene: 6. CDR1 LNHNV and CDR2 YYDKDF come from the germline V gene (reference sequence). The CDR3 region is CATSRTTSWYNEQFF. The CDR3 nucleotides read TGTGCCACCAGCAGGACGACTAGCTGGTACAATGAGCAGTTCTTC.